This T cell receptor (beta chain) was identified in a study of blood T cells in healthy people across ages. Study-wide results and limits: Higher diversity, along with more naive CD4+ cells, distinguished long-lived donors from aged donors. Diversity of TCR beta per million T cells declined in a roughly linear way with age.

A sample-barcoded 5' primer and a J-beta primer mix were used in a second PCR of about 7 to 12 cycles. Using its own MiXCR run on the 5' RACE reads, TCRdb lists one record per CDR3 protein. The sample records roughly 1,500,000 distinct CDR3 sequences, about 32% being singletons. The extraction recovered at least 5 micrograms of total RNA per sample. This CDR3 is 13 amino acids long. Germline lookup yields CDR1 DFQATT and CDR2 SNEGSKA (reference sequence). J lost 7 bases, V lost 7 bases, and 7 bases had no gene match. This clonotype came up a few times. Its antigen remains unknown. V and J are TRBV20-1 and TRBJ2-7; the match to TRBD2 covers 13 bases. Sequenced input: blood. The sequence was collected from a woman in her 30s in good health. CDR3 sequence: CSVTLAGGPEQYF. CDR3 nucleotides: TGCAGTGTTACACTAGCGGGGGGGCCTGAGCAGTACTTC.